This T cell receptor (beta chain) came from a study of beta chain features in type 1 diabetes. On the study more broadly: Examination of sorted cells across all samples involved around 99 million cells.

This clone was picked up a small number of times. Per donor, one heparinised blood draw averaged about 110 mL. Markers CD45RO/CCR7/CD25/CD127/CD95/CD27 served to sort CD4+ naive, central memory, regulatory and stem cell-like memory cells. Sequenced material consisted of expressed TCRB transcripts (all of the isolated RNA was reverse transcribed). The method was immunoSEQ multiplex PCR; TCRdb's version includes in-frame clones alone and lacks a portion of them. Of about 620,000 clones listed, roughly 16% are singletons. The sequence came from a man younger than 35 in good health. Sequenced input: naive CD4+ T cells from blood.

CDR3 amino acids: CSGGQQNYGYTF. CDR3 sequence (DNA): TGCAGCGGGGGACAGCAAAACTATGGCTACACCTTC. This rearrangement joins TRBV29-1 to TRBJ1-2; 7 bases are a match to TRBD1. The CDR3 consists of 12 residues. V shed 7 bases, J shed 2 bases, and the junction held 4 bases outside the gene matches. From germline, CDR1 is SQVTM and CDR2 ANQGSEA.